This T cell receptor beta chain was profiled in a study of OX40 agonist ivuxolimab in advanced cancers. Background on the study: Eligibility admitted prior anti-PD-1, anti-PD-L1 or anti-CTLA-4 therapy; around 38% had some. Whole-study results and caveats: In general, CD8+ T cells held more expanded clones than CD4+ did, on average. Partial responders treated at 0.1-3.0 mg/kg exhibited clonal expansion among the lowest measured.

A remark on this clone: Its cognate antigen is unknown.

The V and J ends lost 4 bases and 0 bases respectively, with 7 bases between them. Germline CDR1 SGHDN, CDR2 FVKESK. This CDR3 is built from 14 residues. TCRdb's table, derived via immunoSEQ multiplex PCR, lists solely in-frame clones and lacks some. The table shows fewer than 85,000 clones, with roughly 80% occurring only once. This sequence originates from an adult with an advanced solid tumor such as melanoma, head and neck, liver or kidney cancer. Sample: CD4+ or CD8+ T cells sorted from blood, taken in a trial of the OX40 agonist ivuxolimab. This chain uses TRBV14 with TRBJ1-3; no clear D gene. CDR3 sequence (DNA): TGTGCCAGCAGCCGTTACGGCTCTGGAAACACCATATATTTT. Translation: CASSRYGSGNTIYF.